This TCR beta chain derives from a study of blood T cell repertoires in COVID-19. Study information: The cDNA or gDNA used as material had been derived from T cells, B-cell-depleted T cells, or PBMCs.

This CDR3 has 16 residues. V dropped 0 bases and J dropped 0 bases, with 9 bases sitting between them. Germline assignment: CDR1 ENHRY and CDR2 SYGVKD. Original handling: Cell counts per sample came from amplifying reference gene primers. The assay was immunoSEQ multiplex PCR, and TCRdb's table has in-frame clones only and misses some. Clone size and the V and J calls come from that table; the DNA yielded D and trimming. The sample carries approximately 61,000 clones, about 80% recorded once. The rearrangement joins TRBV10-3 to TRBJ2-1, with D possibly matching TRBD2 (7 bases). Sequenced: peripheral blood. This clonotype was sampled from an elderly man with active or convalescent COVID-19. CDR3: CAISESAGASYNEQFF. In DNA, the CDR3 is TGTGCCATCAGTGAGTCGGCGGGGGCCTCCTACAATGAGCAGTTCTTC.